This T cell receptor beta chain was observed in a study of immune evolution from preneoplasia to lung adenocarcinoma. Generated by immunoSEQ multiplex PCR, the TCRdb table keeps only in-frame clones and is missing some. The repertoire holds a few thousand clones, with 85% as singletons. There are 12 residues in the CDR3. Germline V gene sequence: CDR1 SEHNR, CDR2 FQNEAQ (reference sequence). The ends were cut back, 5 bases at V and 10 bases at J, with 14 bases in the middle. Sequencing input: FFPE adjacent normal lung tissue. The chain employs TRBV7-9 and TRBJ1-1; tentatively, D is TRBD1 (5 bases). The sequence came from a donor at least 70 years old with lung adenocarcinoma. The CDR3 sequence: CASSPAQGRAFF. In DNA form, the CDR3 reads TGTGCCAGCAGCCCAGCCCAGGGTCGAGCTTTCTTT.